The clone carrying this TCR beta chain was observed many times. The target antigen is unknown. The data belong to a study of T cells in Graves' hyperthyroidism and ophthalmopathy. Study-wide findings and caveats: Before onset, by a median of approximately 6.8 months, the model predicted ophthalmopathy.

RNA transcripts yielded amplified TCR beta CDR3 regions. First-round RT-PCR targeting the TCR CDR3 was performed with the HTBI primer set. MiXCR, run by TCRdb on the multiplex PCR reads, gives a single entry per CDR3 protein. The sample has approximately 610,000 distinct CDR3 sequences, roughly 15% seen once. The CDR3 runs to 12 residues. V was cut by 9 bases and J by 1 base, with 9 bases left in between. Per germline, CDR1 LNHDA and CDR2 SQIVND (reference sequence). The J gene is TRBJ1-1, the V gene TRBV19; D call uncertain. The sample comprised blood. The sequence derives from a middle-aged woman with Graves' ophthalmopathy. As DNA, the CDR3 is TGTGCCAGCCAGAATTGGAACACTGAAGCTTTCTTT. Its protein is CASQNWNTEAFF. Full variable domain (remainder filled in from reference TRBV19 and TRBJ1-1): DGGITQSPKYLFRKEGQNVTLSCEQNLNHDAMYWYRQDPGQGLRLIYYSQIVNDFQKGDIAEGYSVSREKKESFPLTVTSAQKNPTAFYLCASQNWNTEAFFGQGTRLTVV.